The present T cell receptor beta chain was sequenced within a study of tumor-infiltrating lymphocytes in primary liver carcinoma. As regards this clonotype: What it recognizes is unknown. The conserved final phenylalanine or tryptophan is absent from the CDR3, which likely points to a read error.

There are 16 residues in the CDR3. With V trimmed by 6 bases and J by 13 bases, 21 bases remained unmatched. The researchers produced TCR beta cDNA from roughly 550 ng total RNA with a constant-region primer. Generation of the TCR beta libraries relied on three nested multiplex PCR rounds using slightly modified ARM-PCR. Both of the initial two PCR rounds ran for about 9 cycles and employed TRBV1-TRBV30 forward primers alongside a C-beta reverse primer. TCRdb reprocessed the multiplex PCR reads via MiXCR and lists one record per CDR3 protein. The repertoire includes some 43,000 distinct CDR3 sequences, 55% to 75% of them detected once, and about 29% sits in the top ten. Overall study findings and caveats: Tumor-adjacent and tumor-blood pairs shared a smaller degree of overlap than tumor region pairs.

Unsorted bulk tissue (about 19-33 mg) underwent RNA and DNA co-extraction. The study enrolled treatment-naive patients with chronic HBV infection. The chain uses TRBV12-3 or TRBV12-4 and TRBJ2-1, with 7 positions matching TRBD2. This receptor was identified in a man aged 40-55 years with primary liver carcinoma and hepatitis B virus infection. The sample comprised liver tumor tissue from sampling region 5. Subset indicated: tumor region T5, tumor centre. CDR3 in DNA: TGTGCCAGCAGCTTGCGAAGCGGGAACTTCTACAATAATCAGTTCCTC. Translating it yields CASSLRSGNFYNNQFL.